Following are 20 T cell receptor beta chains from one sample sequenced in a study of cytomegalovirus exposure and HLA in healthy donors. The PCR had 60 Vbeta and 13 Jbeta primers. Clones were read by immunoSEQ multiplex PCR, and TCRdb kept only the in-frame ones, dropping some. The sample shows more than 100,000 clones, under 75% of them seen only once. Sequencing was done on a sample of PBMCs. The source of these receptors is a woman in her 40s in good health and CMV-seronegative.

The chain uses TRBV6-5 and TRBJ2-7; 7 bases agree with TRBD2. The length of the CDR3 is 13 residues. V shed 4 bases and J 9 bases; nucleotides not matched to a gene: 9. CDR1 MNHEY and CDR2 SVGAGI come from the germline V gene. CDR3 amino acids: CASSSGSGGRQYF. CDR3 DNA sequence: TGTGCCAGCAGTTCTGGGTCGGGGGGTCGGCAGTACTTC.

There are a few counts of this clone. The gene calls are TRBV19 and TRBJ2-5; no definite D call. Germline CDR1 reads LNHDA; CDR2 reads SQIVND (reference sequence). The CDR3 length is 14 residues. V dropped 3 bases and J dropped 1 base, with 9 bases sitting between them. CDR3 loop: CASSISSSQETQYF. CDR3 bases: TGTGCCAGTAGTATTAGTTCCTCCCAAGAGACCCAGTACTTC.

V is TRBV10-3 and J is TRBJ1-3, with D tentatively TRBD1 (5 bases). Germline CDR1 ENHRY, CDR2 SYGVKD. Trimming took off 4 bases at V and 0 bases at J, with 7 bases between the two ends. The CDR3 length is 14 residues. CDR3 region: CAISGGYSGNTIYF. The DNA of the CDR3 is TGTGCCATCAGTGGGGGCTACTCTGGAAACACCATATATTTT.

This CDR3 is CASSLEGGSGETQYF. CDR3 sequence (DNA): TGTGCCAGCAGCTTAGAGGGGGGGAGCGGAGAGACCCAGTACTTC. This sequence joins TRBV7-7 and TRBJ2-5; tentatively, D is TRBD2 (7 bases). The CDR3 loop spans 15 amino acids. Trimming shortened V by 1 base and J by 4 bases, and 13 bases separated the two germline ends. Germline V gene data show CDR1 as SSHAT and CDR2 as FNYEAQ (reference sequence).

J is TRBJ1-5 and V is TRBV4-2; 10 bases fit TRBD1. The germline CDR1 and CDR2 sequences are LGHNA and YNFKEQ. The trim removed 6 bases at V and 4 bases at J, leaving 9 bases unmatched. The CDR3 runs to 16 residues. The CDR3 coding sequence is TGTGCCAGCAGTCCGAGACAGGGGGCAAGTAATCAGCCCCAGCATTTT. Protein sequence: CASSPRQGASNQPQHF.

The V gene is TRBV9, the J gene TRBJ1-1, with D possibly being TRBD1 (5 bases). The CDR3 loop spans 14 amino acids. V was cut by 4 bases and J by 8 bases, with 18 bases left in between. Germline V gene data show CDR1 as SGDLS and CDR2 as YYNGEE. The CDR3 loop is CASSPPGTLSEAFF. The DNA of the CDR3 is TGTGCCAGCAGCCCCCCTGGGACTCTTTCAGAAGCTTTCTTT.

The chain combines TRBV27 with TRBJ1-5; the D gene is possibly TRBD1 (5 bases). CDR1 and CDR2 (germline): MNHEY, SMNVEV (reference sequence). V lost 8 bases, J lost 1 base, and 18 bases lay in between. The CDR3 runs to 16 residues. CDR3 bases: TGTGCCAGCCGTTCCTTGGGTCGGACAAGCAATCAGCCCCAGCATTTT. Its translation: CASRSLGRTSNQPQHF.

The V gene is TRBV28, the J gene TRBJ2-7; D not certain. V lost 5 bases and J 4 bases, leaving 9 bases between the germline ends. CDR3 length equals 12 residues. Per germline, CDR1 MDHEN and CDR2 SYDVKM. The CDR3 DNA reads TGTGCCAGCAGTCGCGGAGCTTACGAGCAGTACTTC. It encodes CASSRGAYEQYF.

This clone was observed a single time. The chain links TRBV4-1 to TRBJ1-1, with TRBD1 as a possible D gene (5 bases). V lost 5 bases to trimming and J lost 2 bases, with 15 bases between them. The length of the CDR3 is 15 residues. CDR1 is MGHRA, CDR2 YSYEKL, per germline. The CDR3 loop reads CASSFTGGGNTEAFF. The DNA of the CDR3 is TGCGCCAGCAGCTTCACCGGCGGGGGAAACACTGAAGCTTTCTTT.

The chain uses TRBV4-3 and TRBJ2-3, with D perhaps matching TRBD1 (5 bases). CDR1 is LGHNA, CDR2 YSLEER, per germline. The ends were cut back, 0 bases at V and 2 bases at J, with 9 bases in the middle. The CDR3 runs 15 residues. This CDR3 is CASSQDQGFTDTQYF. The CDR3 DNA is TGCGCCAGCAGCCAAGACCAGGGTTTCACAGATACGCAGTATTTT.

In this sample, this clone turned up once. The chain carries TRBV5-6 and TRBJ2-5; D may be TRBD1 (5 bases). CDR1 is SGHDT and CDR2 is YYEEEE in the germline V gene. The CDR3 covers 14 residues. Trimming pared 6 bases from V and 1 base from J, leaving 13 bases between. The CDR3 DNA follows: TGTGCCAGCACTCAGGCAGGGATCCAAGAGACCCAGTACTTC. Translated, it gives CASTQAGIQETQYF.

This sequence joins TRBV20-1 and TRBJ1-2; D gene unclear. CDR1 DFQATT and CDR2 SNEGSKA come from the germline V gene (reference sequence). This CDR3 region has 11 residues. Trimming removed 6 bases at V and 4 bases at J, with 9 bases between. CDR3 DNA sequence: TGCAGTGCCACTCTGCCCTATGGCTACACCTTC. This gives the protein CSATLPYGYTF.

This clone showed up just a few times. The CDR3 nucleotides read TGTGCCACCAGCAGAGGACCACTAGCGGGGGGGCCTACTATTTACAATGAGCAGTTCTTC. Amino acids: CATSRGPLAGGPTIYNEQFF. The chain combines TRBV15 with TRBJ2-1, with 13 positions matching TRBD2. The J segment lost 4 bases and the V segment lost 1 base, leaving 13 bases of the junction unmatched. CDR1 is LNHNV, CDR2 YYDKDF, per germline (reference sequence). This CDR3 region has 20 residues.

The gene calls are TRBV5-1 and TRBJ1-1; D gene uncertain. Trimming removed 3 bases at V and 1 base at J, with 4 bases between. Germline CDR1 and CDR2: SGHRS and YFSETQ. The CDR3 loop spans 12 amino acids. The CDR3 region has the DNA TGCGCCAGCAGCTCCGGGAACACTGAAGCTTTCTTT. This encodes CASSSGNTEAFF.

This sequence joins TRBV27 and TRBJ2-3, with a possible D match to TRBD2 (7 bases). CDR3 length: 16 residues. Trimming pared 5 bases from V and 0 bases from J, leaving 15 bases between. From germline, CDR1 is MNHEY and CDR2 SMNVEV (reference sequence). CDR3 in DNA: TGTGCCAGCAGTCGGGGAGGGGGGGCTAGCACAGATACGCAGTATTTT. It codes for CASSRGGGASTDTQYF.

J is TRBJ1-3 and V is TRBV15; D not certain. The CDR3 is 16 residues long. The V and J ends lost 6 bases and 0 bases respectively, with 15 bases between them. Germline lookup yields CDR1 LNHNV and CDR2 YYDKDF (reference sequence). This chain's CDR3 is CATREGQLLSGNTIYF. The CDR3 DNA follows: TGTGCCACCAGGGAGGGCCAACTTCTCTCTGGAAACACCATATATTTT.

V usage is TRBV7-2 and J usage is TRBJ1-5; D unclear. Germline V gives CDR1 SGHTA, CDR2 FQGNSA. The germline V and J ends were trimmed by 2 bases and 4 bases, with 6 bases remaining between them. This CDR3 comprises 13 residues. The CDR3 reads CASSLKQNQPQHF. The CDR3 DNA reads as TGTGCCAGCAGCTTAAAACAGAATCAGCCCCAGCATTTT.

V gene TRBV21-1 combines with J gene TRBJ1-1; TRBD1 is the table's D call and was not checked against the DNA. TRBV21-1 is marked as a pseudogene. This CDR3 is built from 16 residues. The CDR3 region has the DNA TGTGCCAGCAGTTTCTTCCAGGGCGTGTGGCACACTGAAGCTTTCTTT. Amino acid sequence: CASSFFQGVWHTEAFF.

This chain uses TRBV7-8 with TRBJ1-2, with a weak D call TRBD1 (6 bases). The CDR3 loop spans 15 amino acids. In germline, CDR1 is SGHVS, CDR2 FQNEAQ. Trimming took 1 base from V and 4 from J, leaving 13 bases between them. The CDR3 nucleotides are TGTGCCAGCAGCTTAGGTACAGGGATAAGCTATGGCTACACCTTC. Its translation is CASSLGTGISYGYTF.

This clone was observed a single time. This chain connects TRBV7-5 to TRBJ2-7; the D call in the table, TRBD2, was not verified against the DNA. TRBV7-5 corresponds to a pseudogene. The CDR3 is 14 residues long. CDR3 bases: TGTGTCAGAAGCCAGGGACTGGCCTCCTACGAGCAGTACTTC. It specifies CVRSQGLASYEQYF.